This T cell receptor beta chain came from a study of response to subunit inactivated influenza vaccine. On this clonotype: Its antigen is not known.

Overall study findings and caveats: Authors suggested seasonal influenza vaccinations each recruit few new T cells.

J gave up 0 bases and V 2 bases, and 6 bases lay outside the gene matches. Germline values: CDR1 SGDLS, CDR2 YYNGEE. The CDR3 length is 17 residues. Using its own MiXCR run on the RT-PCR reads, TCRdb lists one record per CDR3 protein. Found here are about 520,000 distinct CDR3 sequences, roughly 7.6% of them singletons; the top ten hold around 13%. This material consisted of PBMCs from blood, taken less than 25 months after vaccination. This sequence joins TRBV9 and TRBJ2-1; 9 nucleotides match TRBD2. The clonotype was recovered from a man between 50 and 69 years old who received an inactivated influenza vaccine. The CDR3 is CASSVSSGVSSYNEQFF. The CDR3 DNA reads as TGTGCCAGCAGCGTTTCTAGCGGGGTGTCCTCCTACAATGAGCAGTTCTTC.